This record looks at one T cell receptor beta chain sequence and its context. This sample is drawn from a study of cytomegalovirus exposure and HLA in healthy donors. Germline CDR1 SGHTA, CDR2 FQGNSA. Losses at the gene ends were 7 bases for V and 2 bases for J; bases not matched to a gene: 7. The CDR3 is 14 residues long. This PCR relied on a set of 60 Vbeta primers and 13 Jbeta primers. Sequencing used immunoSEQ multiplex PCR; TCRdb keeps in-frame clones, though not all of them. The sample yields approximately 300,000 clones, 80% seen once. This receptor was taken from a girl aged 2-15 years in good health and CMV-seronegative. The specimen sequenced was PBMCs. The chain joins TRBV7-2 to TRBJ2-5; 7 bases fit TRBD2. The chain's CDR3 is CASTVSGAQETQYF. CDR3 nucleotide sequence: TGTGCCAGCACTGTAAGCGGGGCACAAGAGACCCAGTACTTC.